This T cell receptor beta chain was identified during a study of blood T cell repertoires in COVID-19. This clone was observed a single time. Produced via immunoSEQ multiplex PCR; TCRdb's table is partial and in-frame only. The table lists more than 45,000 clones, approximately 87% of them singletons. V shed 2 bases and J 2 bases; nucleotides not matched to a gene: 5. Germline values: CDR1 ENHRY, CDR2 SYGVKD. CDR3 size: 16 residues. The sequence came from a man between 40 and 49 years old with active COVID-19. The sequencing sample was made of peripheral blood. The chain is built from TRBV10-3 and TRBJ2-7, with 11 bases matching TRBD1. The CDR3 protein is CAISEAGQGGTYEQYF. DNA of the CDR3: TGTGCCATCAGTGAGGCGGGACAGGGGGGAACCTACGAGCAGTACTTC.